The 25 T cell receptor beta chains below come from one sample, sequenced in a study of cytomegalovirus exposure and HLA in healthy donors. PCR employed 60 Vbeta and 13 Jbeta primers. Assay: immunoSEQ multiplex PCR; the TCRdb copy retains only in-frame clones and omits some. The sample lists 55,000 to 80,000 clones, approximately 77% occurring once. Sequences were obtained from PBMCs. These receptor sequences come from a woman aged 25 to 39 in good health and CMV-seropositive.

V is TRBV7-6 and J is TRBJ2-7; 7 bases are a match to TRBD2. Per germline, CDR1 SGHVS and CDR2 FNYEAQ. This CDR3 contains 15 residues. V lost 0 bases, J lost 3 bases, and 5 bases stayed unmatched. The CDR3 spells CASSLAEGGGYEQYF. The CDR3 DNA reads as TGTGCCAGCAGCTTAGCGGAGGGCGGGGGCTACGAGCAGTACTTC.

This chain uses TRBV30 with TRBJ2-1, with TRBD2 identical over 9 bases. The CDR3 is 15 residues long. Trimming took 3 bases from V and 8 from J; bases not matched to a gene: 11. Germline CDR1 and CDR2: GTSNPN and SVGIG (reference sequence). The CDR3 spells CAWSLEPSGNYEQFF. In nucleotides, the CDR3 is TGTGCCTGGAGCCTAGAGCCTAGCGGGAACTATGAGCAGTTCTTC.

The chain couples TRBV28 to TRBJ2-1; 9 positions agree with TRBD1. The CDR3 runs to 16 residues. Germline V gene sequence: CDR1 MDHEN, CDR2 SYDVKM. The V segment lost 1 base and the J segment 4 bases; nucleotides outside the gene matches: 5. CDR3 in amino acids: CASSLYQTGGYNEQFF. CDR3 in DNA: TGTGCCAGCAGTTTATATCAGACAGGGGGGTACAATGAGCAGTTCTTC.

The rearrangement links TRBV10-2 to TRBJ2-2, with 8 nucleotides matching TRBD2. With V trimmed by 7 bases and J by 2 bases, 9 bases remained unmatched. This CDR3 has 16 residues. Germline CDR1 reads WSHSY; CDR2 reads SAAADI. The CDR3 DNA reads as TGCGCCAGCAAGCGACGGGAGGGGGGTAACACCGGGGAGCTGTTTTTT. Encoded protein: CASKRREGGNTGELFF.

V is TRBV6-6 and J is TRBJ1-1, with TRBD1 as a possible D gene (5 bases). The length of the CDR3 is 12 residues. Per germline, CDR1 MNHNY and CDR2 SVGAGI (reference sequence). The V end lost 7 bases, the J end lost 4 bases, and 10 bases lay between the germline ends. The CDR3 spells CASIAGVTEAFF. CDR3 nucleotide sequence: TGTGCCAGCATTGCGGGGGTCACTGAAGCTTTCTTT.

The rearrangement uses TRBV6-5 and TRBJ1-6, with TRBD1 identical over 7 bases. Looked up from germline, CDR1 is MNHEY and CDR2 is SVGAGI. There are 13 residues in the CDR3. Trimming at V came to 5 bases and at J to 9 bases, leaving 4 bases not matched to a gene. For the CDR3, the DNA is TGTGCCAGCAGTGGGGACAGAATTTCACCCCTCCACTTT. Protein product: CASSGDRISPLHF.

This clone is medium-sized (0.01 to 0.1%). The CDR3 here is CASSPSGTTNTGELFF. CDR3 sequence (DNA): TGTGCCAGCTCACCCTCCGGGACAACGAACACCGGGGAGCTGTTTTTT. The V call is TRBV18, the J call TRBJ2-2; D is perhaps TRBD1 (6 bases). The germline V gene has CDR1 KGHSH and CDR2 LQKENI. This CDR3 is built from 16 residues. Deletions cut 3 bases from V and 0 bases from J, with 11 bases between.

The chain carries TRBV11-2 and TRBJ1-1, with 8 bases that match TRBD1. V lost 5 bases to trimming and J lost 13 bases; unmatched junction nucleotides: 6. CDR3 size: 11 residues. Germline assignment: CDR1 SGHAT and CDR2 FQNNGV. The CDR3 region is CASSDRGVVFF. CDR3 DNA sequence: TGTGCCAGCAGCGACAGGGGTGTAGTTTTCTTT.

The chain is built from TRBV7-2 and TRBJ1-1; TRBD1 aligns across 9 bases. Trimming cost V 4 bases and J 4 bases; bases outside gene matches: 1. CDR1 is SGHTA, CDR2 FQGNSA, per germline. The CDR3 has 13 residues. This CDR3 is CASSWTGVTEAFF. CDR3 nucleotides: TGTGCCAGCAGCTGGACAGGGGTCACTGAAGCTTTCTTT.

This clone was counted between two and nine times. The rearrangement uses TRBV29-1 and TRBJ2-1, with 8 bases that match TRBD2. Germline loops: CDR1 SQVTM, CDR2 ANQGSEA. This CDR3 is 15 amino acids long. V lost 7 bases, J lost 0 bases, and 8 bases stayed unmatched. In DNA, the CDR3 is TGCAGCGCCGGGGGGGGCGGGATCTCCTACAATGAGCAGTTCTTC. It encodes CSAGGGGISYNEQFF.

This rearrangement joins TRBV5-4 to TRBJ2-1; 8 nucleotides align to TRBD2. The junction had 5 bases not matched to a gene; V was cut back by 1 base and J by 8 bases. The length of the CDR3 is 14 residues. From germline, CDR1 is SGHNT and CDR2 YYREEE (reference sequence). In nucleotides, the CDR3 is TGTGCCAGCAGCTTGAGCGGGAGTACCTATGAGCAGTTCTTC. It codes for CASSLSGSTYEQFF.

The CDR3, as DNA: TGTGCCAGCAGCCCTGGAGGATACGACACCGGGGAGCTGTTTTTT. Translation: CASSPGGYDTGELFF. V gene TRBV7-2 combines with J gene TRBJ2-2, with D perhaps matching TRBD2 (5 bases). Germline CDR1 is SGHTA and CDR2 is FQGNSA. This CDR3 region has 15 residues. Trimming cost V 5 bases and J 3 bases, with 13 bases left between them.

In regard to this clone: The conserved phenylalanine or tryptophan normally closing the CDR3 is absent here, so this likely arose from a read error. The gene calls are TRBV7-8 and TRBJ1-4; D gene uncertain. From germline, CDR1 is SGHVS and CDR2 FQNEAQ. This CDR3 contains 13 residues. The V and J ends lost 3 bases and 8 bases respectively, with 10 bases between them. This chain's CDR3 is CASSFTVREKLFV. CDR3 bases: TGTGCCAGCAGCTTCACCGTCCGGGAAAAACTGTTTGTT.

This clone has only one observation. The genes are TRBV19 and TRBJ2-1, with D uncertain. The CDR3 is 11 residues long. The germline gives CDR1 LNHDA, CDR2 SQIVND (reference sequence). For the CDR3, the DNA is TGTGCGGCTAGTTCGCACAATGAGCAGTTCTTC. This gives the protein CAASSHNEQFF.

This chain joins TRBV7-4 and TRBJ2-7, with a weak D call TRBD2 (5 bases). This CDR3 contains 15 residues. CDR1 is SGHVT, CDR2 SQSDAQ, per germline. V was shortened by 7 bases and J by 5 bases, with 21 bases between the two germline ends. CDR3 loop: CASKNIRGVANEQYF. CDR3 nucleotide sequence: TGTGCCAGCAAGAACATCCGTGGGGTAGCGAACGAGCAGTACTTC.

The chain links TRBV19 to TRBJ2-7, with 8 positions matching TRBD2. V was pared by 5 bases and J by 2 bases, with 8 bases of the junction left unmatched. CDR1 LNHDA and CDR2 SQIVND come from the germline V gene (reference sequence). CDR3 length: 15 residues. The CDR3 bases are TGTGCCAGTAGTTCCGGGACTAGGACGACCTACGAGCAGTACTTC. It yields the protein CASSSGTRTTYEQYF. The whole variable domain, remainder taken from reference TRBV19 and TRBJ2-7, is DGGITQSPKYLFRKEGQNVTLSCEQNLNHDAMYWYRQDPGQGLRLIYYSQIVNDFQKGDIAEGYSVSREKKESFPLTVTSAQKNPTAFYLCASSSGTRTTYEQYFGPGTRLTVT.

DNA for the CDR3: TGTGCCAGCAGCCCGACAGGGGTTCATGAGCAGTACTTC. Its translation is CASSPTGVHEQYF. The V and J genes are TRBV6-5 and TRBJ2-7, with TRBD1 matching 8 bases. Trimming removed 6 bases from V and 7 bases from J; junction bases left unmatched: 8. Germline CDR1 and CDR2: MNHEY and SVGAGI. There are 13 residues in the CDR3.

This clone was recorded only once. The chain employs TRBV9 and TRBJ2-7, with TRBD2 matching over 11 bases. Unmatched junction bases numbered 13, after V lost 5 bases and J lost 0 bases. This CDR3 is built from 18 residues. Per the germline V gene, CDR1 is SGDLS and CDR2 is YYNGEE. The DNA of the CDR3 is TGTGCCAGCAGTTCTACCCCACTAGCGGGAGTAGGCTCCTACGAGCAGTACTTC. It is translated as CASSSTPLAGVGSYEQYF.

This clone has only one observation. The chain uses TRBV20-1 and TRBJ2-7, with TRBD1 matching 7 bases. The CDR3 consists of 11 residues. The V segment lost 7 bases and the J segment 4 bases; nucleotides outside the gene matches: 4. The germline CDR1 and CDR2 sequences are DFQATT and SNEGSKA (reference sequence). CDR3 residues: CSGTGLYEQYF. The CDR3 coding sequence is TGCAGTGGGACAGGCCTATACGAGCAGTACTTC.

The chain has TRBV28 and TRBJ2-3; D might be TRBD2 (6 bases). The CDR3 has 15 residues. The V gene lost 5 bases and the J gene lost 0 bases, with 12 bases spanning the gap. Germline CDR1 and CDR2: MDHEN and SYDVKM. Here the CDR3 DNA reads TGTGCCAGCAGTCCTCCGGGACTTAGCACAGATACGCAGTATTTT. Its translation: CASSPPGLSTDTQYF.

This chain links TRBV2 with TRBJ2-5; the match to TRBD2 covers 8 bases. The end of the DNA is better explained by TRBJ2-7, so the J call may be wrong. The CDR3 has 15 amino acids. CDR1 and CDR2 (germline): SNHLY, FYNNEI. CDR3 DNA sequence: TGTGCCAGCAGTGTGGGATTGGCGGGAGGTGGCGAGCAGTACTTC. The encoded protein is CASSVGLAGGGEQYF.

The rearrangement joins TRBV6-1 to TRBJ2-2; unclear D gene. CDR3 length: 18 residues. CDR1 is MNHNS, CDR2 SASEGT, per germline. Trimming removed 6 bases at V and 0 bases at J, with 20 bases between. This CDR3 reads CASREPKGPRANTGELFF. The CDR3 bases are TGTGCCAGCAGAGAACCCAAAGGCCCCCGGGCGAACACCGGGGAGCTGTTTTTT.

The V call is TRBV9, the J call TRBJ1-3; a weak D match, TRBD1 (5 bases). Between the trimmed V and J ends, which lost 0 bases and 7 bases, there was a span of 11 bases. The V gene's germline CDR1 is SGDLS and CDR2 YYNGEE. This CDR3 comprises 14 residues. CDR3 coding DNA: TGTGCCAGCAGCGTAGAAGGGGCAGGGAACACCATATATTTT. Protein: CASSVEGAGNTIYF.

The chain links TRBV7-8 to TRBJ2-1; a weak D match, TRBD2 (6 bases). The CDR3 is 12 amino acids. The germline V and J ends were trimmed by 2 bases and 10 bases, with 9 bases remaining between them. Germline assignment: CDR1 SGHVS and CDR2 FQNEAQ. The CDR3, as DNA: TGTGCCAGCAGCTTATGGAGGGGAGAGCAGTTCTTC. This codes for CASSLWRGEQFF.

CDR3 region: CASSLLAGYNEQFF. The CDR3 coding sequence is TGTGCCAGTAGTCTACTAGCGGGTTACAATGAGCAGTTCTTC. J is TRBJ2-1 and V is TRBV19, with 9 bases identical to TRBD2. Germline CDR1 LNHDA, CDR2 SQIVND (reference sequence). V lost 5 bases to trimming and J lost 4 bases; unmatched junction nucleotides: 3. The CDR3 runs to 14 residues.